This paragraph covers one T cell receptor (beta chain) sequence. This clone's antigen is unknown. No base-level quality is on record; no much larger clone is a single base apart. The sample's treatment or condition label, decoded: randomized to nivolumab then ipilimumab (arm A) or the reverse (arm B). None of the trial patients had been given prior DNA-damaging chemotherapy. The samples were obtained from melanoma patients enrolled in CheckMate 064, an open-label, randomized phase II trial testing sequential checkpoint blockade. Genomic DNA from formalin-fixed paraffin-embedded (FFPE) tissue samples served as the input for tumor TCR sequencing. These data are taken from a study of sequential checkpoint blockade in melanoma (dated 2019 in TCRdb). Regarding the complete study: In a 1:1 randomization, patients received either first-line nivolumab then ipilimumab (arm A) or ipilimumab then nivolumab (arm B). Maintenance nivolumab came after both trial sequences. DNA from about 97 melanoma tumor samples collected before treatment underwent TCRbeta immunosequencing. For approximately 23 patients, matched tumor biopsies were taken both before treatment and at week 13, after single-agent nivolumab (arm A) or ipilimumab (arm B). The same lesion was the source of approximately 80% of the matched pre- and post-treatment tumor biopsy pairs.

Broader findings and caveats from the paper: Clinical benefit was about 30 times more likely to be achieved by patients whose tumor T-cell fraction and clonality increased by week 13. Within-arm analyses of tumor T-cell fraction were constrained by small sample sizes and reduced statistical power. The model for predicting response that combines TCR metrics with mutation burden needs to be validated in larger, independent patient cohorts. In the nivolumab-first arm (arm A), an association was found between pretreatment tumor TIL clonality and response (P = .04). PD-L1 staining and CD8+ T-cell counts correlated with tumor T-cell fraction and clonality, whereas mutational load did not.

The immunoSEQ Assay was used to immunosequence TCRbeta CDR3 regions from genomic DNA. Before high-throughput sequencing, genomic DNA was amplified using bias-controlled multiplex PCR. The authors processed their data as follows. To quantify the absolute abundance of each unique TCRbeta CDR3 region, the sequences were collapsed and filtered. Clonality, defined as 1 minus Pielou's evenness, was calculated using productive rearrangements only. Tumor T-cell fraction was calculated by normalizing TCRbeta template counts to the amount of usable DNA, which was estimated from several housekeeping genes. Clones with significantly greater frequencies in on-treatment versus baseline samples were identified using a previously published method. TCRdb stores this immuneACCESS table with in-frame sequences only. Part of the clones is absent; in the studies checked, under half of the shortfall reflects unresolved V genes, and no reason is known for the rest. V and J calls and clone size are as listed in that table; D and trimming were resolved from the DNA. This sample comprises about 10,000 clones, about 26% of them detected only once. 20% to 30% of the sample lies in the top ten.

V loses 3 bases, J loses 0 bases, and the germline ends lie 17 bases apart. Reading from cysteine to phenylalanine, the CDR3 counts 17 amino acids. The kept DNA is CDR3 alone, 51 bases in frame from the first base. In the germline V gene, CDR1 corresponds to SGHVS and CDR2 to FNYEAQ. The clonotype was recovered from a human donor with melanoma. The rearrangement combines TRBV7-6 with TRBJ1-1; the best D guess is TRBD1, with 5 bases matching. The input for sequencing was tumor tissue (inferred from file names), taken from a patient given nivolumab and ipilimumab in sequence. The CDR3 corresponds to CASSFGPPGPMNTEAFF. The sequenced DNA is TGTGCCAGCAGCTTTGGGCCTCCGGGACCGATGAACACTGAAGCTTTCTTT.